Listed here are 7 T cell receptor beta chains from one sample, sequenced in a study of immune characterization of retroperitoneal liposarcoma. TCRdb recomputed calls from the PCR reads with MiXCR, one row per CDR3 protein. The sample shows about 6,600 distinct CDR3 sequences, about 30% of them seen only once. The sample taken for sequencing was tumor tissue. These receptors all stem from a female donor with retroperitoneal liposarcoma.

The V gene is TRBV6-5, the J gene TRBJ2-1; D is possibly TRBD1 (6 bases). The germline V gene has CDR1 MNHEY and CDR2 SVGAGI. The CDR3 spans 16 residues. Between the trimmed V and J ends, which lost 2 bases and 2 bases, there was a span of 13 bases. CDR3 amino acids: CASSYVQGRAYNEQFF. CDR3 DNA: TGTGCCAGCAGTTACGTGCAGGGGAGAGCCTACAATGAGCAGTTCTTC.

J is TRBJ2-1 and V is TRBV14; 7 nucleotides line up with TRBD2. V trimming: 0 bases; J trimming: 11 bases; junction bases outside the gene matches: 10. The germline V gene has CDR1 SGHDN and CDR2 FVKESK. This CDR3 is 15 amino acids long. In nucleotides, the CDR3 is TGTGCCAGCAGCCAAGAATGGGGGGGAGCGGGACAGCAGTTCTTC. Amino acids: CASSQEWGGAGQQFF.

This clonotype was detected many times. The rearrangement uses TRBV6-1 and TRBJ1-2; unclear D gene. V shed 0 bases and J shed 4 bases, with 12 bases lying between them. This CDR3 is 15 amino acids long. From germline, CDR1 is MNHNS and CDR2 SASEGT. The CDR3, as DNA: TGTGCCAGCAGTGAAGCGAGCGGGGTGGGCTATGGCTACACCTTC. This gives the protein CASSEASGVGYGYTF.

In its sample, this clonotype was seen a few times. The V and J genes are TRBV27 and TRBJ1-2; no clear D. CDR1 and CDR2 (germline): MNHEY, SMNVEV (reference sequence). The CDR3 is 14 amino acids. V was cut by 2 bases and J by 0 bases, with 7 bases left in between. CDR3 sequence: CASSLGRANYGYTF. CDR3 coding DNA: TGTGCCAGCAGTTTAGGGAGAGCTAACTATGGCTACACCTTC.

The chain is built from TRBV7-2 and TRBJ2-5, with 8 bases that match TRBD2. The tail of the sequence fits TRBJ2-7 better, so the J call may be wrong. The germline CDR1 and CDR2 sequences are SGHTA and FQGNSA. The CDR3 runs to 15 residues. The CDR3 bases are TGTGCCAGCAGCAGGACTAGCCAACCTTACTACGAGCAGTACTTC. It codes for CASSRTSQPYYEQYF.

The chain uses TRBV6-5 and TRBJ1-1; D unclear. Trimming cost V 0 bases and J 7 bases, with 15 bases left between them. The V gene's germline CDR1 is MNHEY and CDR2 SVGAGI. CDR3 length: 15 residues. As DNA, the CDR3 is TGTGCCAGCAGTTACTCGAACGCTGGCGGGGTTGAAGCTTTCTTT. It encodes CASSYSNAGGVEAFF.

In DNA form, the CDR3 reads TGTGCCAGCAGTGATGTTGCGGGCTCCTACAATGAGCAGTACTTC. It translates to CASSDVAGSYNEQYF. The chain joins TRBV6-4 to TRBJ2-1; the D gene is possibly TRBD2 (5 bases). The J call is uncertain, as TRBJ2-7 better fits the DNA end. This CDR3 spans 15 amino acids. Germline V gene sequence: CDR1 MRHNA, CDR2 SNTAGT.